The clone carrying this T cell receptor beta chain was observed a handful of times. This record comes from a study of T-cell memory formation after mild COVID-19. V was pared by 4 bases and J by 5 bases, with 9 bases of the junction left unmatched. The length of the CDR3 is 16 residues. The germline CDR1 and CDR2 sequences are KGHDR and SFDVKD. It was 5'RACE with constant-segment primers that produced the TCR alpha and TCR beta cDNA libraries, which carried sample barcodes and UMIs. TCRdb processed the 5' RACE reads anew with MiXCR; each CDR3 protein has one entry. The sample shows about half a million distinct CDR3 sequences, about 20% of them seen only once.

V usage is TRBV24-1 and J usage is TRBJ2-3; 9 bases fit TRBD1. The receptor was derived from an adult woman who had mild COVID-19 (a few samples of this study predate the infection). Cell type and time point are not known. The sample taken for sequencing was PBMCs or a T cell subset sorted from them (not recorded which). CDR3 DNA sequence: TGTGCCACCAGTGACCCTAGGGACAGGGCCGGAGATACGCAGTATTTT. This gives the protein CATSDPRDRAGDTQYF.